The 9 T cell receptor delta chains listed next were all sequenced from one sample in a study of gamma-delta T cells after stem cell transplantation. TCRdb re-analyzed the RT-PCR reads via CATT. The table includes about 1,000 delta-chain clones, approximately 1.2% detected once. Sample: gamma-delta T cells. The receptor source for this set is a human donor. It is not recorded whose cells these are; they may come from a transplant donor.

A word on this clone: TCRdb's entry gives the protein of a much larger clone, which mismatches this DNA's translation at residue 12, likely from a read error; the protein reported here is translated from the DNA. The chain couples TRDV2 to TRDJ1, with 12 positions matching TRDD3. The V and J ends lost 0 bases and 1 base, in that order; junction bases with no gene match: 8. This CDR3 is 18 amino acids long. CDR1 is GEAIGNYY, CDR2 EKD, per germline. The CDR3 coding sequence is TGTGCCTGTGACACCCTGTCCGTACTGGGGGATACCACCGATAAACTCATCTTT. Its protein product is CACDTLSVLGDTTDKLIF.

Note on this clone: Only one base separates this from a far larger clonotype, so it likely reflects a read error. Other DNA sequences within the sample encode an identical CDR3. CDR3 nucleotides: TGTGCCTGTGACACCGCGGAGCCTTCGTTCCCCCGTGGACTCATCTTT. Residues: CACDTAEPSFPRGLIF. The chain recombines TRDV2 with TRDJ1; maybe TRDD2 (5 bases). V was pared by 0 bases and J by 10 bases, with 23 bases between. The CDR3 length is 16 residues. Germline CDR1 is GEAIGNYY and CDR2 is EKD.

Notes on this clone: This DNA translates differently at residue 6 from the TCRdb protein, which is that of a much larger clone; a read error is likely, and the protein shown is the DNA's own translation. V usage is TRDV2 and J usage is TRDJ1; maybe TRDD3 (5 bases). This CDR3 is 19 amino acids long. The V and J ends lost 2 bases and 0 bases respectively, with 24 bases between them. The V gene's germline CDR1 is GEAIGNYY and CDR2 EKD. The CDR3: CACDIAGNQEGSYTDKLIF. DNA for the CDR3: TGTGCCTGTGACATCGCGGGGAACCAAGAGGGATCGTACACCGATAAACTCATCTTT.

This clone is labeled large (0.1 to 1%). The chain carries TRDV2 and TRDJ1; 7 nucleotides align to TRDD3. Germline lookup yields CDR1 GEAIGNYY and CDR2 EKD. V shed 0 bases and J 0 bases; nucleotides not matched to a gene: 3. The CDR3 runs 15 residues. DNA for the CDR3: TGTGCCTGTGACACCCTGGGGGGATACACCGATAAACTCATCTTT. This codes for CACDTLGGYTDKLIF.

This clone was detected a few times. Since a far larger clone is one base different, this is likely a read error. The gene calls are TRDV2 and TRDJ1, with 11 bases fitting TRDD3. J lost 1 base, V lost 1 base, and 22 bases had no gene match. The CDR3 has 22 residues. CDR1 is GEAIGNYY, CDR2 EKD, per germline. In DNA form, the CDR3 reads TGTGCCTGTGACACTCTCCTACAGCTGGGGGATACTAAGTTTGCGACCACCGATAAACTCATCTTT. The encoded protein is CACDTLLQLGDTKFATTDKLIF.

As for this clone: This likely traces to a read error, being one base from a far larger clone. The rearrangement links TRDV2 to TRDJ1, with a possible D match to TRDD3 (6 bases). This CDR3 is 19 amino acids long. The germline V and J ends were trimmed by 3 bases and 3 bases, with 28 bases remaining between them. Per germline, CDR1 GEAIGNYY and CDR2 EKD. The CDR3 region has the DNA TGTGCCTGTGACGGTTTATCTGGGGATGCTCGACTTAACGCCGATAAACTCATCTTT. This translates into CACDGLSGDARLNADKLIF.

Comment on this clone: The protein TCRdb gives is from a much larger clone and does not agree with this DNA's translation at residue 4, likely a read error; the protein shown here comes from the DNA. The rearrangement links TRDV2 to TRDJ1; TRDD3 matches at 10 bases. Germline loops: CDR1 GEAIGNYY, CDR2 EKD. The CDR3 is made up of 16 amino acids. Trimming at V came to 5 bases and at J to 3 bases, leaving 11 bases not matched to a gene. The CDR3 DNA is TGTGCCTGTGGCACTGTGGGGGATACTTACCCCGATAAACTCATCTTT. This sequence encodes CACGTVGDTYPDKLIF.

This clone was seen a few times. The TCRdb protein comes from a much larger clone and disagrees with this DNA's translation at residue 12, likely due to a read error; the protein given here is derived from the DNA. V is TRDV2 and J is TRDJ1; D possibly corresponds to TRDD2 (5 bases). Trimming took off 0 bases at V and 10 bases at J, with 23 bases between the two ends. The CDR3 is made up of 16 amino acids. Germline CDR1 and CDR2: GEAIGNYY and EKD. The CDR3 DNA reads TGTGCCTGTGACACCGCGGAGCCTTCGTTCCCTCATGGACTCATCTTT. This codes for CACDTAEPSFPHGLIF.

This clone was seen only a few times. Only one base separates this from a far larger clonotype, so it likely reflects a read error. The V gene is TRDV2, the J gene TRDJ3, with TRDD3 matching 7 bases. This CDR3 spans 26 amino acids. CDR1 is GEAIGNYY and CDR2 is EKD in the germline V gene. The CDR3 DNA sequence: TGTGCCTGTGGCACCGTAAAGCCCCCGGGGCTGGGGGCCACCCTTCTCAGTTCCTGGGACACCCGACAGATGTTTTTC. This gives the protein CACGTVKPPGLGATLLSSWDTRQMFF.